Following are 6 T cell receptor beta chains from one sample sequenced in a study of shared clonotypes between healthy human individuals. Sequencing was performed with immunoSEQ multiplex PCR; in TCRdb, only in-frame clones are kept and a portion is missing. In the table there are about 2.4 million clones, 93% of which are singletons. Sequenced material: naive CD4+ T cells from PBMCs. Documented subset: CD45RA+ positively selected. The receptors stem from a man between 18 and 35 years old in good health. Some clones in this sample may be carry-over from other donors' samples.

The gene calls are TRBV19 and TRBJ1-5, with TRBD1 matching 8 bases. The CDR3 loop spans 19 amino acids. Germline lookup yields CDR1 LNHDA and CDR2 SQIVND (reference sequence). V dropped 6 bases and J dropped 0; count of bases not matched to a gene: 16. This CDR3 reads CASSSRRGGTGISNQPQHF. CDR3 bases: TGTGCCAGTAGCTCACGGAGGGGAGGGACAGGAATTAGCAATCAGCCCCAGCATTTT.

The chain is built from TRBV7-3 and TRBJ2-1; D unclear. The CDR3 covers 15 residues. Germline V CDR1 and CDR2: SGHTA, FQGTGA. The V and J ends lost 4 bases and 0 bases respectively, with 10 bases between them. DNA of the CDR3: TGTGCCAGCAGCTCACGGACCGGCTCCTACAATGAGCAGTTCTTC. It encodes CASSSRTGSYNEQFF.

The chain carries TRBV12-5 and TRBJ2-2; 7 bases are shared with TRBD1. Trimming cost V 0 bases and J 6 bases; bases outside gene matches: 13. The CDR3 extends over 18 amino acids. Germline CDR1 is LGHNT and CDR2 is FRNRAP. Here the CDR3 DNA reads TGTGCTAGTGGTTTGGTACGGGACGGGACAGCTACACCCGGGGAGCTGTTTTTT. As protein: CASGLVRDGTATPGELFF.

This clone was found once. The V call is TRBV6-1, the J call TRBJ2-1; no reliable D call. This CDR3 region has 14 residues. Germline lookup yields CDR1 MNHNS and CDR2 SASEGT. Trimming took off 2 bases at V and 0 bases at J, with 5 bases between the two ends. CDR3 DNA: TGTGCCAGCAGTGAACAGAGCTCCTACAATGAGCAGTTCTTC. Amino acid sequence: CASSEQSSYNEQFF.

This sequence joins TRBV7-3 and TRBJ1-2; TRBD1 agrees at 7 bases. J was trimmed by 2 bases and V by 7 bases; bases with no gene match: 16. Germline V CDR1 and CDR2: SGHTA, FQGTGA. The CDR3 consists of 17 residues. The CDR3 sequence is CASNWSTPGDSNYGYTF. The CDR3 region has the DNA TGTGCCAGCAACTGGTCTACCCCGGGGGACAGCAACTATGGCTACACCTTC.

The CDR3, as DNA: TGTGCCAGCGGCGTCAGCGGGAGGCGGGGCAATGAGCAGTTCTTC. It yields the protein CASGVSGRRGNEQFF. The chain links TRBV11-2 to TRBJ2-1; 9 nucleotides agree with TRBD2. Germline trimming cut 8 bases from V and 6 bases from J; bases unmatched to any gene: 11. The CDR3 has 15 amino acids. Per the germline V gene, CDR1 is SGHAT and CDR2 is FQNNGV.